A selection of T cell receptor beta chains follows, all from one sample in a study of T cells in Graves' hyperthyroidism and ophthalmopathy. One entry per CDR3 protein, called by TCRdb with MiXCR from the multiplex PCR reads. Altogether about 840,000 distinct CDR3 sequences are present, over 35% being singletons, with the ten largest covering around 10%. Sequencing input: blood. The receptors were gathered from a man between 18 and 29 years old with Graves' hyperthyroidism. Both conserved end residues are part of each CDR3. Each record gives: D gene, clone size, V gene, J gene, CDR3 DNA, CDR3 protein. The D gene is left open where the match is weak. Some rows mark clone size as missing; the rest say once, few, many or name a class of expanded clone.

>-|few|TRBV7-9|TRBJ1-5
TGTGCCAGCGGGGAGGATAGCAATCAGCCCCAGCATTTT
CASGEDSNQPQHF
>-|few|TRBV2|TRBJ2-2
TGTGCCAGCAGTGAAGTTACAACCGGGGAGCTGTTTTTT
CASSEVTTGELFF
>-|few|TRBV7-9|TRBJ1-6
TGTGCCAGCAGCGTAGGGGACTCCTATAATTCACCCCTCCACTTT
CASSVGDSYNSPLHF
>TRBD2|few|TRBV7-6|TRBJ2-2
TGTGCCAGCAGCGGACAACTAGCGGGAGGGGACACCGGGGAGCTGTTTTTT
CASSGQLAGGDTGELFF
>TRBD2|-|TRBV3-1|TRBJ2-7
TGTGCCAGCAGCAACGCGGGGGGTACTTCCTACGAGCAGTACTTC
CASSNAGGTSYEQYF
>-|many|TRBV7-8|TRBJ1-3
TGTGCCAGCAGCTCAGACCAAGGAAACACCATATATTTT
CASSSDQGNTIYF
>-|-|TRBV12-3/TRBV12-4|TRBJ2-5
TGTGCCAGCCGCGGGGATAGGGGACAGTACCAAGAGACCCAGTACTTC
CASRGDRGQYQETQYF
>TRBD2|-|TRBV20-1|TRBJ2-5
TGCAGTGCTAGAGGACTAGCGGGGCCTAGCGAGACCCAGTACTTC
CSARGLAGPSETQYF
>-|-|TRBV12-3/TRBV12-4|TRBJ2-7
TGTGCCAGCAGTTGGGACAGGAGGGGGGGATACGAGCAGTACTTC
CASSWDRRGGYEQYF
>TRBD1|few|TRBV11-2|TRBJ2-7
TGTGCCAGCAGCTTACGAACAGGGGGTGGCTACGAGCAGTACTTC
CASSLRTGGGYEQYF
>-|-|TRBV7-9|TRBJ2-5
TGTGCCAGCAGCTTAGGCGCCCGAGCAGAGACCCAGTACTTC
CASSLGARAETQYF
>-|-|TRBV20-1|TRBJ1-1
TGCAGTGCTAGAGCCCCCCCGGGGACCAGGGATAGGGCTGAAGCTTTCTTT
CSARAPPGTRDRAEAFF
>-|few|TRBV5-5|TRBJ2-5
TGTGCCAGCAGCTTGGGCGAGGGGCAAGAGACCCAGTACTTC
CASSLGEGQETQYF
>-|-|TRBV29-1|TRBJ1-2
TGCAGCGTTGAACCTAGCGGGGTATACTATGGCTACACCTTC
CSVEPSGVYYGYTF
>-|-|TRBV20-1|TRBJ2-7
TGCAGTGCTAGTCTACACTCGGGAGAGCAGTACTTC
CSASLHSGEQYF
>-|-|TRBV2|TRBJ2-6
TGTGCCAGCAGTGGGTACGTCCTCTCTGGGGCCAACGTCCTGACTTTC
CASSGYVLSGANVLTF
>-|many|TRBV20-1|TRBJ2-5
TGCAGTGCTAGCGACATCGGGGAGACCCAGTACTTC
CSASDIGETQYF
>-|-|TRBV7-9|TRBJ2-5
TGTGCCAGCAGCCCGGGGGACTCCCGAGCGGAGACCCAGTACTTC
CASSPGDSRAETQYF
>-|many|TRBV5-6|TRBJ1-6
TGTGCCAGCAGCCTTACAGGGAGAGGCAATTCACCCCTCCACTTT
CASSLTGRGNSPLHF
>-|-|TRBV12-3/TRBV12-4|TRBJ1-1
TGTGCCAGCAGCCTCGGACAGACCACTGAAGCTTTCTTT
CASSLGQTTEAFF
>-|few|TRBV29-1|TRBJ1-2
TGCAGCGACACCCTGGGCTACACCTTC
CSDTLGYTF
>TRBD1|-|TRBV6-6|TRBJ2-5
TGTGCCAGCAGGTACCGACAGGGGATAGAAGAGACCCAGTACTTC
CASRYRQGIEETQYF
>-|-|TRBV6-1|TRBJ2-7
TGTGCCAGCAGGGCTTTCGTGGCCTCCTACGAGCAGTACTTC
CASRAFVASYEQYF
>TRBD1|-|TRBV7-6|TRBJ2-2
TGTGCCAGCAGCGCATTTGCTGGGACAGGGGGCAGGAACACCGGGGAGCTGTTTTTT
CASSAFAGTGGRNTGELFF
>TRBD1|-|TRBV10-3|TRBJ2-7
TGTGCCATCACCGCAATGCCCCGACAGGGTACTTTCTTC
CAITAMPRQGTFF
>-|-|TRBV10-3|TRBJ1-1
TGTGCCACGAAACAACTGGGCACTGAAGCTTTCTTT
CATKQLGTEAFF
>TRBD1|-|TRBV25-1|TRBJ1-5
TGTGCCAGCGGAGGGACAGGCCCCAATCAGCCCCAGCATTTT
CASGGTGPNQPQHF
>-|-|TRBV7-9|TRBJ2-2
TGTGCCAGCAGCACCGAGGGAATTGACCTCACCGGGGAGCTGTTTTTT
CASSTEGIDLTGELFF
>TRBD1|few|TRBV29-1|TRBJ2-7
TGCAGCGTTGAATTCTCTCAGACAGGGGTGACCTACGAGCAGTACTTC
CSVEFSQTGVTYEQYF
>-|few|TRBV6-1|TRBJ1-1
TGTGCCAGCAGCGAAACACGGAAGGCTGAAGCTTTCTTT
CASSETRKAEAFF
>-|-|TRBV7-2|TRBJ2-5
TGTGCCAGCGCCTACCGAGGGGAGACCCAGTACTTC
CASAYRGETQYF
>-|many|TRBV19|TRBJ1-5
TGTGCCAGTAGTATGAGTAGGGCTAGCAATCAGCCCCAGCATTTT
CASSMSRASNQPQHF
>-|-|TRBV2|TRBJ2-6
TGTGCCAGCAGTGATGAAGGGTGGGAAAACGTCCTGACTTTC
CASSDEGWENVLTF
>-|few|TRBV14|TRBJ1-2
TGTGCCAGCAGCCAACGCCAGCCTTCAAGCTATGGCTACACCTTC
CASSQRQPSSYGYTF
>-|-|TRBV9|TRBJ1-4
TGTGCCAGCAGCCAAGAAGGGAGAGCGGCTAATGAAAAACTGTTTTTT
CASSQEGRAANEKLFF
>TRBD2|-|TRBV10-3|TRBJ2-5
TGTGCCATCAGGATTAGCGGGAAAGAGACCCAGTACTTC
CAIRISGKETQYF
>-|few|TRBV7-9|TRBJ2-7
TGTGCCAGCTCCCCAGGGGAGTCTGTCCACGAGCAGTACTTC
CASSPGESVHEQYF
>-|-|TRBV7-9|TRBJ1-1
TGTGCCAGCTATGACGCGGGAGGGATGAACACTGAAGCTTTCTTT
CASYDAGGMNTEAFF